This entry lists 18 T cell receptor beta chains sequenced from one sample in a study of blood T cell repertoires in COVID-19. Repertoires were generated with immunoSEQ multiplex PCR, while TCRdb's copy carries only in-frame clones and drops some. The sample consists of roughly 30,000 clones, approximately 93% of them appearing once. The sample taken for sequencing was peripheral blood. The receptors were sampled from a human donor in a cohort sampled during active COVID-19.

A few counts support this clone. The chain couples TRBV28 to TRBJ1-3; D gene unclear. Trimming took off 5 bases at V and 0 bases at J, with 11 bases between the two ends. The CDR3 consists of 15 residues. Germline CDR1 and CDR2: MDHEN and SYDVKM. The CDR3, as DNA: TGTGCCAGCAGTGTGCGGCCTTCCTCTGGAAACACCATATATTTT. This gives the protein CASSVRPSSGNTIYF.

The chain combines TRBV27 with TRBJ1-4; TRBD1 matches at 7 bases. Germline CDR1 MNHEY, CDR2 SMNVEV (reference sequence). The CDR3 covers 16 residues. With 5 bases clipped from V and 7 bases from J, the junction kept 13 bases outside the gene matches. CDR3 DNA: TGTGCCAGCAGTCAGTCTGATAGGGGGCATTTTGAAAAACTGTTTTTT. Protein: CASSQSDRGHFEKLFF.

The chain links TRBV9 to TRBJ1-1; 7 positions match TRBD1. The CDR3 has 13 residues. Germline trimming cut 7 bases from V and 0 bases from J; bases unmatched to any gene: 3. CDR1 is SGDLS and CDR2 is YYNGEE in the germline V gene. In DNA, the CDR3 is TGTGCCAGCCAGACAGGGATGAACACTGAAGCTTTCTTT. The encoded protein is CASQTGMNTEAFF.

V usage is TRBV6-5 and J usage is TRBJ1-4, with 8 bases that match TRBD1. The V and J ends lost 7 bases and 6 bases, in that order; junction bases with no gene match: 4. Germline lookup yields CDR1 MNHEY and CDR2 SVGAGI. There are 13 residues in the CDR3. In DNA form, the CDR3 reads TGTGCCAGCACCGGGACAGGAGATGAAAAACTGTTTTTT. This gives the protein CASTGTGDEKLFF.

V usage is TRBV24-1 and J usage is TRBJ2-1, with TRBD2 matching over 14 bases. The CDR3 loop spans 19 amino acids. V lost 3 bases to trimming and J lost 0 bases; unmatched junction nucleotides: 6. Germline assignment: CDR1 KGHDR and CDR2 SFDVKD. In nucleotides, the CDR3 is TGTGCCACCAGTGATCCAGGGACTAGCGGGGGCAGCTCCTACAATGAGCAGTTCTTC. Translating gives CATSDPGTSGGSSYNEQFF.

The CDR3 here is CASSGKRQGNGYTF. CDR3 bases: TGTGCCAGCTCAGGCAAACGACAGGGGAATGGCTACACCTTC. This chain connects TRBV18 to TRBJ1-2; 8 bases agree with TRBD1. The CDR3 sequence is 14 residues long. After removal of 5 bases from V and 6 bases from J, the junction contained 8 bases not matched to a gene. CDR1 is KGHSH, CDR2 LQKENI, per germline.

This clone was recorded once. The CDR3: CASRDRDSNQPQHF. The CDR3 DNA reads as TGTGCCAGCAGGGACAGGGATAGCAATCAGCCCCAGCATTTT. The chain carries TRBV6-5 and TRBJ1-5, with TRBD1 identical over 8 bases. Germline V gives CDR1 MNHEY, CDR2 SVGAGI. This CDR3 is 14 amino acids long. After removal of 6 bases from V and 0 bases from J, the junction contained 1 base not matched to a gene.

This sequence joins TRBV4-1 and TRBJ1-6; D may be TRBD1 (6 bases). The CDR3 is made up of 14 amino acids. Trimming removed 0 bases from V and 8 bases from J, with 8 bases in between. From germline, CDR1 is MGHRA and CDR2 YSYEKL. CDR3 bases: TGCGCCAGCAGCCAAGAGGACAGTTATTCACCCCTCCACTTT. It codes for CASSQEDSYSPLHF.

CDR3 amino acids: CASSHLLPTGAGEKLFF. CDR3 sequence (DNA): TGTGCCAGCAGCCACCTACTGCCCACAGGGGCGGGTGAAAAACTGTTTTTT. The rearrangement joins TRBV16 to TRBJ1-4, with 7 positions matching TRBD1. This CDR3 comprises 17 residues. CDR1 and CDR2 (germline): KGHSY, FQNENV. V was clipped by 3 bases and J by 7 bases; unmatched bases: 14.

The V and J genes are TRBV24-1 and TRBJ1-2, with a tentative D call TRBD1 (6 bases). V gave up 2 bases and J gave up 0 bases, with 12 bases separating them. CDR1 KGHDR and CDR2 SFDVKD come from the germline V gene. The CDR3 has 16 residues. The CDR3 region has the DNA TGTGCCACCAGTGATTCCGGGGGGGCCTCTAACTATGGCTACACCTTC. Translating it yields CATSDSGGASNYGYTF.

A few counts support this clone. This rearrangement joins TRBV6-5 to TRBJ2-5, with TRBD1 as a possible D gene (6 bases). The CDR3 is made up of 14 amino acids. Germline CDR1 MNHEY, CDR2 SVGAGI. Deletions cut 7 bases from V and 2 bases from J, with 14 bases between. CDR3 amino acids: CASKRDNQQETQYF. The CDR3 coding sequence is TGTGCCAGCAAACGGGACAACCAACAAGAGACCCAGTACTTC.

J is TRBJ1-2 and V is TRBV6-5, with 7 bases matching TRBD1. Germline V gene lookup returns CDR1 MNHEY and CDR2 SVGAGI. The CDR3 has 14 residues. V shed 6 bases, J shed 4 bases, and the junction held 8 bases outside the gene matches. The CDR3 reads CASSGDSHSYGYTF. CDR3 nucleotides: TGTGCCAGCAGCGGGGACAGCCATTCCTATGGCTACACCTTC.

V and J are TRBV10-2 and TRBJ1-6; tentatively, D is TRBD1 (5 bases). The V and J ends lost 6 bases and 0 bases respectively, with 6 bases between them. Germline values: CDR1 WSHSY, CDR2 SAAADI. The CDR3 extends over 14 amino acids. CDR3 nucleotide sequence: TGCGCCAGCAGCGACAGCTCCTATAATTCACCCCTCCACTTT. It specifies CASSDSSYNSPLHF.

J is TRBJ2-5 and V is TRBV14; D may be TRBD1 (5 bases). V lost 1 base and J 2 bases, leaving 17 bases between the germline ends. Germline V lookup: CDR1 SGHDN, CDR2 FVKESK. The CDR3 consists of 17 residues. CDR3 nucleotides: TGTGCCAGCAGCCAAGGAATCCCCGTCAGGGCGCAAGAGACCCAGTACTTC. Amino acids: CASSQGIPVRAQETQYF.

The gene calls are TRBV10-1 and TRBJ2-3, with D unresolved. Germline assignment: CDR1 WNHNN and CDR2 SYGVQD (reference sequence). V dropped 9 bases and J dropped 0 bases, with 16 bases sitting between them. This CDR3 region has 15 residues. The CDR3 region has the DNA TGCGCCAGTCGAAACAGCCAACTTAGCACAGATACGCAGTATTTT. Translation: CASRNSQLSTDTQYF.

The CDR3 region is CASSVQDRENSPLHF. The CDR3, as DNA: TGCGCCAGCAGCGTGCAGGACAGGGAAAATTCACCCCTCCACTTT. The chain carries TRBV5-1 and TRBJ1-6; 8 bases are shared with TRBD1. This CDR3 is built from 15 residues. Germline CDR1 and CDR2: SGHRS and YFSETQ. After removal of 4 bases from V and 7 bases from J, the junction contained 7 bases not matched to a gene.

The chain has TRBV25-1 and TRBJ1-2, with 8 bases matching TRBD1. V shed 4 bases, J shed 8 bases, and the junction held 9 bases outside the gene matches. CDR1 is MGHDK and CDR2 is SYGVNS in the germline V gene. The CDR3 length is 14 residues. CDR3 sequence reads: CASSVTGTGGGYTF. The CDR3 DNA reads as TGTGCCAGCAGTGTTACCGGGACAGGTGGCGGCTACACCTTC.

A few counts support this clone. The chain is built from TRBV7-9 and TRBJ2-1; 7 nucleotides align to TRBD2. The CDR3 totals 14 residues. With V trimmed by 5 bases and J by 8 bases, 9 bases remained unmatched. Germline V lookup: CDR1 SEHNR, CDR2 FQNEAQ (reference sequence). CDR3 in amino acids: CASSLRLAGYEQFF. CDR3 sequence (DNA): TGTGCCAGCAGCCTTAGACTAGCCGGCTATGAGCAGTTCTTC.